This T cell receptor (beta chain) came from a study of T cell changes during pregnancy in multiple sclerosis. In this sample, this clone turned up a few times. Libraries were prepared by immunoSEQ multiplex PCR; TCRdb keeps only in-frame clonotypes and omits some of them. Among tens of thousands of clones listed, approximately 88% were seen once. This specimen consisted of CD8+ T cells from peripheral blood mononuclear cells, obtained before pregnancy. The clonotype comes from a female donor with multiple sclerosis, enrolled in a pregnancy study.

The CDR3 region is CASSLDYYDTQYF. The CDR3 DNA reads as TGTGCCAGCAGCTTAGACTATTATGATACGCAGTATTTT. This chain connects TRBV7-3 to TRBJ2-3, with D possibly being TRBD2 (5 bases). There are 13 residues in the CDR3. The ends were cut back, 2 bases at V and 6 bases at J, with 9 bases in the middle. Looked up from germline, CDR1 is SGHTA and CDR2 is FQGTGA.